This TCR beta chain was recovered during a study of cytomegalovirus exposure and HLA in healthy donors. Study in general: A data release that came early held roughly 90 million unique TCRs from HLA-typed donors.

Each donor was healthy, and each was a bone marrow donor. The table lists this clone with a few counts. The antigen is not known. Vbeta (60) and Jbeta (13) primers were used in the PCR. The method was immunoSEQ multiplex PCR; TCRdb's version includes in-frame clones alone and lacks a portion of them. The sample lists under 200,000 clones, approximately 85% occurring once. Study-wide results and limits: In a later analysis, V- and J-gene trimming of beta chains associated with a DCLRE1C missense variant, replicated independently. Available immune exposure information covered CMV serostatus only.

The sequence derives from a man over 45 in good health and CMV-seropositive. Sequencing was carried out using PBMCs.

The CDR3 sequence is CASSLGLRETQYF. The CDR3 nucleotides read TGTGCCAGCAGCTTAGGTCTGAGGGAGACCCAGTACTTC. The chain recombines TRBV7-8 with TRBJ2-5, with D unresolved. The CDR3 runs 13 residues. Trimming took off 1 base at V and 5 bases at J, with 8 bases between the two ends. Germline V lookup: CDR1 SGHVS, CDR2 FQNEAQ.